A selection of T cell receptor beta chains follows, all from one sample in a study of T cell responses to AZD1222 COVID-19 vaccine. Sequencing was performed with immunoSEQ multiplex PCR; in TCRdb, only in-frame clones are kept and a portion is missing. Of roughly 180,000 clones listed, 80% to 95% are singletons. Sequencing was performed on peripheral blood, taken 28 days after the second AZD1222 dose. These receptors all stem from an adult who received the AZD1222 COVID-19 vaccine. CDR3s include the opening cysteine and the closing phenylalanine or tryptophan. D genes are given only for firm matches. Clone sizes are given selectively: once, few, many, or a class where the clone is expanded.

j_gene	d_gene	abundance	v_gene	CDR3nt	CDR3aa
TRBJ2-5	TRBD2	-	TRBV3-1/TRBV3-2	TGTGCCAGCAGCGGACTAGCGGGAGGTGAGACCCAGTACTTC	CASSGLAGGETQYF
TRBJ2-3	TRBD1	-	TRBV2	TGTGCCAGCAGTGCCGGACAGGCACGCACAGATACGCAGTATTTT	CASSAGQARTDTQYF
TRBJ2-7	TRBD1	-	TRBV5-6	TGTGCCAGCAGCTTGGCCGGGACAGGGTTTTCACGGCAGTACTTC	CASSLAGTGFSRQYF
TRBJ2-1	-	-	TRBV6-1	TGTGCCAGCAGTGACGTCGTCGGGGTAGATTACAATGAGCAGTTCTTC	CASSDVVGVDYNEQFF
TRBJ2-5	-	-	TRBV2	TGTGCCAGCAGGAGTACGTGGGGGAAACAAGAGACCCAGTACTTC	CASRSTWGKQETQYF
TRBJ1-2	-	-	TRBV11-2	TGTGCCAGCAGCCCCCACAACCGGCCGACCGGGGGCTACACCTTC	CASSPHNRPTGGYTF
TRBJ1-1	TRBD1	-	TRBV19	TGTGCCAGTATGATCGGGACAGCTGCGAACACTGAAGCTTTCTTT	CASMIGTAANTEAFF
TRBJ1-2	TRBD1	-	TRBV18	TGTGCCAGCTCACGACCATTGACAGGGGTTTATGGCTACACCTTC	CASSRPLTGVYGYTF
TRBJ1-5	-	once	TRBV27	TGTGCCAGCAGTTTACGTATTAGCAATCAGCCCCAGCATTTT	CASSLRISNQPQHF
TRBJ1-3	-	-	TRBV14	TGTGCCAGCAGCCTCGCGCCCTCTGGAAACACCATATATTTT	CASSLAPSGNTIYF
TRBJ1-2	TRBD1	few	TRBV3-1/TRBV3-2	TGTGCCAGCAGCCAAGGACAGGGGGCAGGCGGCTACACCTTC	CASSQGQGAGGYTF
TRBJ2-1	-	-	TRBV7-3	TGTGCCAGCAGCTTAAGTAATGAGCAGTTCTTC	CASSLSNEQFF
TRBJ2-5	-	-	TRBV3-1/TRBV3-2	TGTGCCAGCAGCCTCCTCTCAGGGGGGGGCCAAGAGACCCAGTACTTC	CASSLLSGGGQETQYF
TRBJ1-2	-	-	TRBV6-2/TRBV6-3	TGTGCCAGCAGTCGCCCGAAAGCAGGGGATTTCTATGGCTACACCTTC	CASSRPKAGDFYGYTF
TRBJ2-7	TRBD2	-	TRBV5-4	TGTGCCAGCAGCGGGATAGCGGGAGGGGGCTCCTACGAGCAGTACTTC	CASSGIAGGGSYEQYF
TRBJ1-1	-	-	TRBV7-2	TGTGCCAGCAGCTTAGTATACACAGAGAACACTGAAGCTTTCTTT	CASSLVYTENTEAFF
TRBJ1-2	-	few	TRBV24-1	TGTGCCACCAGTGATCCGGCAAGGGGTTACGATGGCTACACCTTC	CATSDPARGYDGYTF
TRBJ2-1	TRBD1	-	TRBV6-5	TGTGCCAGCAGAAGGACAGGGGAACTAAACAATGAGCAGTTCTTC	CASRRTGELNNEQFF
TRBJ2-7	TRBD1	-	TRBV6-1	TGTGCCAGCAGAGACAGGACAGGGGGACTCTACGAGCAGTACTTC	CASRDRTGGLYEQYF
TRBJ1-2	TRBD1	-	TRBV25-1	TGTGCCAGCAGTGAACAGGGGGCTGACGGCTACACCTTC	CASSEQGADGYTF
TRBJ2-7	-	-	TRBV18	TGTGCCAGCTCACCACCGGGCGGCGAGCAGTACTTC	CASSPPGGEQYF
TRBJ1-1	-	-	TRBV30	TGTGCCTGGAGCCACGGGGGGCTGAACACTGAAGCTTTCTTT	CAWSHGGLNTEAFF
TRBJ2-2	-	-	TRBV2	TGTGCCAGCAGCGTAGTAGAGGGAGCGAACACCGGGGAGCTGTTTTTT	CASSVVEGANTGELFF
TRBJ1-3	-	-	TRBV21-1	TGTGCCAGCAGCAAAGCTAAGGACAGCCTATATTTT	CASSKAKDSLYF
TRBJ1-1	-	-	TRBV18	TGTGCCAGCTCACCTGCCAGGGCGAACACTGAAGCTTTCTTT	CASSPARANTEAFF
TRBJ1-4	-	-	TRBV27	TGTGCCAGCAGACCCCTCGGGGAGGAAAAACTGTTTTTT	CASRPLGEEKLFF
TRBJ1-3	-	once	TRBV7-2	TGTGCCAGCAGCTTAGATCCCTCTGGAAACACCATATATTTT	CASSLDPSGNTIYF
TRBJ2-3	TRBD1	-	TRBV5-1	TGCGCCAGCAGCTTGGGGGACAGGGGGCATACAGATACGCAGTATTTT	CASSLGDRGHTDTQYF
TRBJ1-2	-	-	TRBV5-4	TGTGCCAGCAGCTTGCCCGGGACGGACTATGGCTACACCTTC	CASSLPGTDYGYTF
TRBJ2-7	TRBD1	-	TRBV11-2	TGTGCCAGCAGCAACGACAGGGGTGCCAACGAGCAGTACTTC	CASSNDRGANEQYF
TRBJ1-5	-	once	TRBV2	TGTGCCAGCAGTGAAGATCCCCCAGGGAGGCAGCCCCAGCATTTT	CASSEDPPGRQPQHF
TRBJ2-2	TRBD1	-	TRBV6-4	TGTGCCAGCAGCAACCGGGACAGAGACACCGGGGAGCTGTTTTTT	CASSNRDRDTGELFF
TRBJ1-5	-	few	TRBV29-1	TGCAGCGTAGGGGATAGCAATCAGCCCCAGCATTTT	CSVGDSNQPQHF
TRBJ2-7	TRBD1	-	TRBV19	TGTGCCAGTAGTAGCCGACAGGGGGCGGAGGAGCAGTACTTC	CASSSRQGAEEQYF
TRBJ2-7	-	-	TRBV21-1	TGTGCCAGCAGCAAAGAGTTTGGACACCCCTACGAGCAGTACTTC	CASSKEFGHPYEQYF
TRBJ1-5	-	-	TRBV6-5	TGTGCCAGCAGTTATGGGGGTAGCAATCAGCCCCAGCATTTT	CASSYGGSNQPQHF
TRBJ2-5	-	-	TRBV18	TGTGCCAGCTCACCCACGGGGGATAAGGAGACCCAGTACTTC	CASSPTGDKETQYF
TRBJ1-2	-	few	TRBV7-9	TGTGCCAGCAGCCGCGGGGAGGCTCTGGGCTACACCTTC	CASSRGEALGYTF
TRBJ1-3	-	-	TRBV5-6	TGTGCCAGCAGCTTGGCCTGGGTCTCTGGAAACACCATATATTTT	CASSLAWVSGNTIYF
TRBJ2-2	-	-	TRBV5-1	TGCGCCAGCAGCTTGGGGAACACCGGGGAGCTGTTTTTT	CASSLGNTGELFF
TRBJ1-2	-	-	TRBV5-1	TGCGCCAGCAGCTTCGCCTGGGGACGGAAGGGAATGGGCTACACCTTC	CASSFAWGRKGMGYTF
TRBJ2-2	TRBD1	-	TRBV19	TGTGCCAGTAGTATAGATCGAAGCGGCAGGGGGCGCTCCGGGGAGCTGTTTTTT	CASSIDRSGRGRSGELFF
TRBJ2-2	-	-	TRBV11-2	TGTGCCAGCAGCTCCAAGACGAACCCGGGCGGGGAGCTGTTTTTT	CASSSKTNPGGELFF
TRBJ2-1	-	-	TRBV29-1	TGCAGCGTTGATTCGGGAATGACTAGTTCGACCTACAATGAGCAGTTCTTC	CSVDSGMTSSTYNEQFF
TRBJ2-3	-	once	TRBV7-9	TGTGCCAGCAGCTTAGCGGCAAGCAGGCCCACAGATACGCAGTATTTT	CASSLAASRPTDTQYF
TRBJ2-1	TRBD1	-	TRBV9	TGTGCCAGCAGCGCACTACAGGGGTCGGTCGATGAGCAGTTCTTC	CASSALQGSVDEQFF
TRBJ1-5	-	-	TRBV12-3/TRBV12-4	TGTGCCAGCGGGGGCCGCGGTCAGCCCCAGCATTTT	CASGGRGQPQHF
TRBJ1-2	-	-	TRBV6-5	TGTGCCAGCAGTTACAGGGGTTCTAACTATGGCTACACCTTC	CASSYRGSNYGYTF
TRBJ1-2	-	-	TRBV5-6	TGTGCCAGCAGCTTGGACAGGGTGGAGGGCTACACCTTC	CASSLDRVEGYTF
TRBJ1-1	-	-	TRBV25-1	TGTGCCAGCAGTGAATGGGCAGGGGTAAAAACTGAAGCTTTCTTT	CASSEWAGVKTEAFF
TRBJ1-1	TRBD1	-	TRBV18	TGTGCCAGCTCACTGGGACAGGTCGCCACTGAAGCTTTCTTT	CASSLGQVATEAFF
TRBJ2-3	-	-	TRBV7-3	TGTGCCAGCAGCTTCGGGGGCAGCGGGGCTGCAGATACGCAGTATTTT	CASSFGGSGAADTQYF
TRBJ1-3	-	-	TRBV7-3	TGTGCCAGCAGCTTCCCGGACATTTTCTCTGGAAACACCATATATTTT	CASSFPDIFSGNTIYF
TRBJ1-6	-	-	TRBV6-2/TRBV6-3	TGTGCCAGCAGTTATGGGGGGACATCACGTTCACCCCTCCACTTT	CASSYGGTSRSPLHF